What follows describes a single T cell receptor beta chain. The V gene end was trimmed by 10 bases and the J gene end by 8 bases; junction bases not matched to a gene: 10. The length of the CDR3 is 14 residues. Germline V lookup: CDR1 LNHDA, CDR2 SQIVND (reference sequence). In the original analysis: Reference gene primer amplification gave estimated nucleated cell counts. Data came from immunoSEQ multiplex PCR; TCRdb stores just in-frame clones and leaves some out. The V and J calls and clone size are taken from that table; D and trimming were inferred from the DNA. This sample has 190,000 or so clones, with around 82% found just once. The data were taken from a study of blood T cell repertoires in COVID-19. Overall study: Acute and convalescent COVID-19 samples came from the United States, Italy and Spain. T cells, B-cell-depleted T cells, or PBMCs provided the cDNA or gDNA that served as material.

The receptor was derived from a woman aged 80 or older with acute or convalescent COVID-19. The rearrangement uses TRBV19 and TRBJ2-1, with TRBD1 matching 11 bases. What was sequenced was peripheral blood. The CDR3 reads CATSGTGGRDEQFF. The CDR3 bases are TGTGCCACCTCCGGGACAGGGGGGAGAGATGAGCAGTTCTTC.